This passage covers 25 T cell receptor beta chains from one sample sequenced in a study of blood T cell repertoires in COVID-19. The data were produced by immunoSEQ multiplex PCR, yet TCRdb's version contains in-frame clones alone and is incomplete. Of about 150,000 clones in the sample, roughly 88% were seen once. What was sequenced was PBMCs or T cells enriched from blood (not recorded which). The receptors derive from a woman between 45 and 65 years old who had recovered from COVID-19.

This clone was seen a single time. The J gene is TRBJ1-2, the V gene TRBV30; D is ambiguous. The germline V gene encodes CDR1 GTSNPN and CDR2 SVGIG (reference sequence). CDR3 size: 11 residues. The V gene lost 3 bases and the J gene lost 6 bases, with 8 bases spanning the gap. The DNA of the CDR3 is TGTGCCTGGAGGGTCCAGAATGGCTACACCTTC. This gives the protein CAWRVQNGYTF.

The CDR3 sequence is CASSRGSYGEQYF. CDR3 sequence (DNA): TGTGCCAGCTCTAGGGGGTCCTATGGAGAGCAGTACTTC. The V gene is TRBV9, the J gene TRBJ2-7; maybe TRBD1 (6 bases). The CDR3 is 13 amino acids. V was shortened by 7 bases and J by 7 bases, with 18 bases between the two germline ends. Germline-derived CDR1 and CDR2 are SGDLS and YYNGEE.

J is TRBJ2-2 and V is TRBV7-3; the D is unclear. CDR3 length: 13 amino acids. V was clipped by 3 bases and J by 1 base, with 3 bases between them. Germline V CDR1 and CDR2: SGHTA, FQGTGA. CDR3 sequence reads: CASSLRNTGELFF. CDR3 bases: TGTGCCAGCAGCTTGCGGAACACCGGGGAGCTGTTTTTT.

This chain joins TRBV2 and TRBJ1-2; 9 positions match TRBD1. Germline CDR1 reads SNHLY; CDR2 reads FYNNEI. The CDR3 totals 15 residues. J was trimmed by 5 bases and V by 4 bases; bases with no gene match: 8. The CDR3 nucleotides are TGTGCCAGCAGTGTAGAACAGGGGGCATGGTATGGCTACACCTTC. This gives the protein CASSVEQGAWYGYTF.

The chain combines TRBV24-1 with TRBJ2-1, with 10 bases fitting TRBD2. There are 16 residues in the CDR3. Germline CDR1 is KGHDR and CDR2 is SFDVKD. The junction had 6 bases not matched to a gene; V was cut back by 5 bases and J by 3 bases. CDR3 bases: TGTGCCACCAGTGGGGGCCGGACTAGCGGCTACAATGAGCAGTTCTTC. This sequence encodes CATSGGRTSGYNEQFF.

V and J are TRBV5-1 and TRBJ2-1; D is ambiguous. Germline V gene lookup returns CDR1 SGHRS and CDR2 YFSETQ. This CDR3 is 14 amino acids long. V was trimmed by 0 bases and J by 0 bases, leaving 4 bases between them. CDR3 DNA sequence: TGCGCCAGCAGCTTGGCTAGCTCCTACAATGAGCAGTTCTTC. It codes for CASSLASSYNEQFF. Full variable domain (rest looked up from reference TRBV5-1 and TRBJ2-1): KAGVTQTPRYLIKTRGQQVTLSCSPISGHRSVSWYQQTPGQGLQFLFEYFSETQRNKGNFPGRFSGRQFSNSRSEMNVSTLELGDSALYLCASSLASSYNEQFFGPGTRLTVL.

The chain uses TRBV6-5 and TRBJ2-7; 8 nucleotides align to TRBD2. This CDR3 has 15 residues. CDR1 MNHEY and CDR2 SVGAGI come from the germline V gene. The ends lost 5 bases at V and 1 base at J; junction bases unmatched: 7. DNA for the CDR3: TGTGCCAGCAGTACTCCGGGAGGGGGATCCTACGAGCAGTACTTC. This gives the protein CASSTPGGGSYEQYF.

V is TRBV7-2 and J is TRBJ1-1; D is uncertain. Trimming took off 6 bases at V and 1 base at J, with 9 bases between the two ends. CDR1 and CDR2 (germline): SGHTA, FQGNSA. The CDR3 extends over 13 amino acids. Written as DNA, the CDR3 is TGTGCCAGCAGACCCACACGGAACACTGAAGCTTTCTTT. Amino acid sequence: CASRPTRNTEAFF.

The chain carries TRBV5-1 and TRBJ2-2, with a weak D call TRBD2 (6 bases). CDR1 is SGHRS, CDR2 YFSETQ, per germline. The CDR3 has 15 residues. Trimming took 4 bases from V and 5 from J, leaving 15 bases between them. This CDR3 reads CASSPWGDGTGELFF. CDR3 sequence (DNA): TGCGCCAGCAGCCCTTGGGGGGATGGTACCGGGGAGCTGTTTTTT.

The CDR3 DNA sequence: TGCGCCAGCAGCTCGATCGGGACTAGCGGTGCCAAAAACATTCAGTACTTC. It encodes CASSSIGTSGAKNIQYF. The genes are TRBV5-1 and TRBJ2-4, with TRBD2 matching over 11 bases. This CDR3 has 17 amino acids. After removal of 3 bases from V and 1 base from J, the junction contained 6 bases not matched to a gene. From germline, CDR1 is SGHRS and CDR2 YFSETQ. Full variable domain (remainder filled in from reference TRBV5-1 and TRBJ2-4): KAGVTQTPRYLIKTRGQQVTLSCSPISGHRSVSWYQQTPGQGLQFLFEYFSETQRNKGNFPGRFSGRQFSNSRSEMNVSTLELGDSALYLCASSSIGTSGAKNIQYFGAGTRLSVL.

The chain recombines TRBV11-3 with TRBJ2-2; 8 positions match TRBD1. Germline V gene data show CDR1 as SGHNT and CDR2 as YENEEA. The trim removed 3 bases at V and 6 bases at J, leaving 6 bases unmatched. CDR3 length: 15 amino acids. The CDR3 DNA reads as TGTGCCAGCAGCTTCACGACAGGGGACTCCGGGGAGCTGTTTTTT. Its translation is CASSFTTGDSGELFF.

The J gene is TRBJ1-5, the V gene TRBV18; 7 nucleotides line up with TRBD1. CDR3 size: 14 residues. Trimming took 3 bases from V and 4 from J; bases not matched to a gene: 3. CDR1 KGHSH and CDR2 LQKENI come from the germline V gene. The CDR3 loop is CASSPSGQNQPQHF. As DNA, the CDR3 is TGTGCCAGCTCACCGTCGGGACAGAATCAGCCCCAGCATTTT.

This sequence joins TRBV24-1 and TRBJ1-5; D may be TRBD1 (6 bases). The CDR3 runs to 14 residues. Trimming left V 9 bases short and J 5 bases short, with 16 bases between. The germline V gene has CDR1 KGHDR and CDR2 SFDVKD. CDR3 region: CATATGEAHQPQHF. The CDR3 DNA reads as TGTGCCACCGCGACAGGAGAGGCCCATCAGCCCCAGCATTTT.

Only one count was recorded for this clone. J is TRBJ1-6 and V is TRBV27; D perhaps matches TRBD1 (5 bases). Germline CDR1 reads MNHEY; CDR2 reads SMNVEV (reference sequence). V lost 5 bases and J 6 bases, leaving 17 bases between the germline ends. The CDR3 covers 16 residues. The CDR3 is CASSSRQSLTNSPLHF. The CDR3 DNA reads as TGTGCCAGCAGTAGTAGACAGTCACTCACTAATTCACCCCTCCACTTT.

The chain uses TRBV3-1 (or the pseudogene TRBV3-2) and TRBJ2-7; D not resolved. V lost 1 base and J lost 12, with 16 bases in between. Germline lookup yields CDR1 LGHDT and CDR2 YNNKEL (reference sequence). The CDR3 runs to 13 residues. The CDR3 bases are TGTGCCAGCAGCCAAGTTGGGCAGTTCAGATTGTACTTC. This gives the protein CASSQVGQFRLYF.

The chain is built from TRBV11-2 and TRBJ2-5, with a possible D match to TRBD1 (5 bases). CDR1 and CDR2 from the germline V gene are SGHAT and FQNNGV. CDR3 size: 16 residues. V lost 0 bases, J lost 4 bases, and 15 bases lay in between. The CDR3 region has the DNA TGTGCCAGCAGCTTAGAGACAGAAGATGATATAGAGACCCAGTACTTC. Translated: CASSLETEDDIETQYF.

V usage is TRBV19 and J usage is TRBJ2-2; 8 bases line up with TRBD1. The CDR3 contains 15 residues. V lost 6 bases, J lost 6 bases, and 9 bases stayed unmatched. CDR1 and CDR2 from the germline V gene are LNHDA and SQIVND (reference sequence). DNA of the CDR3: TGTGCCAGTAGAGGACAGGGCATGGCCGCCGGGGAGCTGTTTTTT. The encoded protein is CASRGQGMAAGELFF.

The chain links TRBV5-1 to TRBJ2-7; D is perhaps TRBD2 (5 bases). The V and J ends lost 0 bases and 1 base respectively, with 11 bases between them. Germline assignment: CDR1 SGHRS and CDR2 YFSETQ. The CDR3 runs 15 residues. The CDR3 sequence is CASSLGGIRSYEQYF. In DNA, the CDR3 is TGCGCCAGCAGCTTGGGAGGGATTAGGTCCTACGAGCAGTACTTC.

This chain links TRBV11-2 with TRBJ2-2; weak D call: TRBD2 (6 bases). CDR3 size: 15 residues. Germline CDR1 SGHAT, CDR2 FQNNGV. The ends were cut back, 3 bases at V and 4 bases at J, with 12 bases in the middle. Written as DNA, the CDR3 is TGTGCCAGCAGCTTGTATTTGGGGGGCACCGGGGAGCTGTTTTTT. Translation: CASSLYLGGTGELFF.

This clone was observed a few times. The chain carries TRBV6-5 and TRBJ2-7, with TRBD2 matching 7 bases. CDR1 MNHEY and CDR2 SVGAGI come from the germline V gene. The J segment lost 1 base and the V segment lost 0 bases, leaving 6 bases of the junction unmatched. The length of the CDR3 is 16 residues. CDR3 in amino acids: CASSYSAVGRSYEQYF. Here the CDR3 DNA reads TGTGCCAGCAGTTACTCAGCGGTCGGGAGGTCCTACGAGCAGTACTTC.

The rearrangement uses TRBV7-9 and TRBJ2-1; 7 bases line up with TRBD1. This CDR3 has 15 amino acids. V lost 1 base, J lost 3 bases, and 3 bases stayed unmatched. Germline loops: CDR1 SEHNR, CDR2 FQNEAQ (reference sequence). The CDR3 protein is CASSLGTGYYNEQFF. CDR3 sequence (DNA): TGTGCCAGCAGCTTAGGGACAGGTTACTACAATGAGCAGTTCTTC.

V usage is TRBV11-2 and J usage is TRBJ2-2, with TRBD1 matching 8 bases. The germline gives CDR1 SGHAT, CDR2 FQNNGV. The length of the CDR3 is 17 residues. V dropped 0 bases and J dropped 0; count of bases not matched to a gene: 3. In DNA form, the CDR3 reads TGTGCCAGCAGCTTAGATGGACAGGGCTCGAACACCGGGGAGCTGTTTTTT. It translates to CASSLDGQGSNTGELFF.

V is TRBV29-1 and J is TRBJ2-2; D remains unclear. Germline loops: CDR1 SQVTM, CDR2 ANQGSEA. Trimming took 4 bases from V and 4 from J, leaving 4 bases between them. There are 11 residues in the CDR3. CDR3 region: CSVGGTGELFF. CDR3 in DNA: TGCAGCGTTGGAGGCACCGGGGAGCTGTTTTTT.

V is TRBV24-1 and J is TRBJ2-3, with TRBD2 matching 7 bases. The CDR3 sequence is 16 residues long. J gave up 3 bases and V 0 bases, and 5 bases lay outside the gene matches. Germline-derived CDR1 and CDR2 are KGHDR and SFDVKD. This CDR3 reads CATSDLHRGGTDTQYF. In nucleotides, the CDR3 is TGTGCCACCAGTGATTTGCATCGGGGAGGGACAGATACGCAGTATTTT.

The chain recombines TRBV5-6 with TRBJ1-2; tentatively, D is TRBD1 (6 bases). Trimming took off 7 bases at V and 1 base at J, with 20 bases between the two ends. The CDR3 covers 16 residues. The germline CDR1 and CDR2 sequences are SGHDT and YYEEEE. CDR3 protein: CASLGGGRRFNYGYTF. Written as DNA, the CDR3 is TGTGCCAGCTTGGGAGGGGGAAGAAGGTTTAACTATGGCTACACCTTC.